This T cell receptor beta chain was observed in a study of CD8+CD57+ T cells in acquired aplastic anemia. Study-level information: Average DNA yield from sorted CD4+ and CD8+ cells was around 3 ug. Study-wide results and limits: The study found no significant CD8+ Simpson's diversity difference between patients and controls.

Patients chosen for sequencing had shown CD8+CD57+ cell expansion by flow cytometry. With no exception, the patients had severe acquired aplastic anemia. No therapy had been given to the patients at the time of blood sampling. Germline V gives CDR1 MNHEY, CDR2 SVGAGI. This CDR3 comprises 15 residues. The ends were cut back, 4 bases at V and 5 bases at J, with 17 bases in the middle. CDR3 and TCR beta VDJ profiling relied on genomic DNA as the template. Using its own MiXCR run on the reads, TCRdb lists one record per CDR3 protein. Here the sample spans 200,000 or so distinct CDR3 sequences, nearly 50% being singletons. About this clonotype itself: Its target is unknown.

The sequence was collected from a human donor with aplastic anemia. The genes are TRBV6-5 and TRBJ1-1; possible D gene TRBD1, 6 bases. Sequencing input: sorted CD4+, CD8+, or CD8+CD57+ T cells (not recorded which) from PBMCs. CDR3: CASSSITGWGTEAFF. In DNA form, the CDR3 reads TGTGCCAGCAGTTCCATCACAGGGTGGGGGACTGAAGCTTTCTTT.